The table lists the clone carrying this T cell receptor (beta chain) with a count of one. The CDR3 runs 13 residues. CDR1 and CDR2 (germline): SNHLY, FYNNEI. Between the trimmed V and J ends, which lost 5 bases and 7 bases, there was a span of 12 bases. Original processing notes: Reference gene primer amplification in the assay estimated nucleated cell counts. Clones were read by immunoSEQ multiplex PCR, and TCRdb kept only the in-frame ones, dropping some. The D gene and trimming were derived from the DNA, and the V and J assignments and clone size from that table. Of approximately 210,000 clones listed, under 95% are singletons. This entry comes from a study of blood T cell repertoires in COVID-19. Study in general: Sites across the United States, Italy and Spain contributed samples from acute and convalescent COVID-19. Sample material is recorded as cDNA or gDNA derived from T cells, B-cell-depleted T cells, or PBMCs.

V usage is TRBV2 and J usage is TRBJ1-5; tentative D call: TRBD1 (6 bases). The source material was peripheral blood. The sequence came from a man aged 25 to 40 with acute or convalescent COVID-19. DNA of the CDR3: TGTGCCAGCAGTTTCCAGGGGCGGCAGCCCCAGCATTTT. It translates to CASSFQGRQPQHF.